This section outlines one T cell receptor (beta chain) sequence together with its context. Germline CDR1 and CDR2: LNHDA and SQIVND (reference sequence). The CDR3 has 16 amino acids. J was trimmed by 2 bases and V by 7 bases; bases with no gene match: 3. These data come from a study of T cell changes during pregnancy in multiple sclerosis. Profiled with immunoSEQ multiplex PCR; TCRdb holds only in-frame clones, not every one. The sample records fewer than 30,000 clones, around nine tenths being singletons. Source: CD8+ T cells from peripheral blood mononuclear cells, taken before pregnancy. The V gene is TRBV19, the J gene TRBJ2-1; the match to TRBD2 covers 15 bases. This receptor was identified in a female donor with multiple sclerosis, enrolled in a pregnancy study. CDR3 in amino acids: CASTGTSGRPYNEQFF. The CDR3 DNA is TGTGCCAGTACCGGGACTAGCGGGAGGCCCTACAATGAGCAGTTCTTC. Looking up the rest from reference TRBV19 and TRBJ2-1 gives the full variable domain: DGGITQSPKYLFRKEGQNVTLSCEQNLNHDAMYWYRQDPGQGLRLIYYSQIVNDFQKGDIAEGYSVSREKKESFPLTVTSAQKNPTAFYLCASTGTSGRPYNEQFFGPGTRLTVL.